This T cell receptor beta chain derives from a study of vaccination effects on CD4 cells after COVID-19. Study overall: Two convalescent patients provided samples 16 days and one week prevaccination.

Libraries were prepared by immunoSEQ multiplex PCR; TCRdb keeps only in-frame clonotypes and omits some of them. The profile shows 50,000 to 75,000 clones, about 69% of them singletons. This clone occurred a few times. Its antigen is unidentified. Study observations and caveats: Long after vaccination, the clones induced by infection and by vaccine shrank markedly in size.

Subsequent to roughly 9 days of culture, CD4+ T cells were isolated. This specimen was CD4+ T cells from PBMCs cultured without peptide, taken before COVID-19 vaccination. The receptor's source is a human donor who had a prior SARS-CoV-2 infection.

Here the CDR3 reads CAWSRGGILYGYTF. CDR3 in DNA: TGTGCCTGGAGCAGGGGGGGGATCCTATATGGCTACACCTTC. The chain couples TRBV30 to TRBJ1-2, with 7 bases aligning to TRBD1. The CDR3 contains 14 residues. The germline V gene has CDR1 GTSNPN and CDR2 SVGIG (reference sequence). The junction had 9 bases not matched to a gene; V was cut back by 3 bases and J by 5 bases.